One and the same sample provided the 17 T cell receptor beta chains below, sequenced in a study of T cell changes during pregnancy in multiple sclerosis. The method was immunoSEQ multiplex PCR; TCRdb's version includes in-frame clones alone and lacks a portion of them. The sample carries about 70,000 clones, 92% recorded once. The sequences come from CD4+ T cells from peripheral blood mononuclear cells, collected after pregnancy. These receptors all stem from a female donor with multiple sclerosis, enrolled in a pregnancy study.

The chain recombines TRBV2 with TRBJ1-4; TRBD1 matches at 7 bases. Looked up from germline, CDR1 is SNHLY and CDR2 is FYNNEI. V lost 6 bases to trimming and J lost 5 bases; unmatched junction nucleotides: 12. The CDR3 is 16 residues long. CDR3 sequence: CASSLGQARVNEKLFF. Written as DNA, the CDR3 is TGTGCCAGCAGCTTAGGACAGGCAAGGGTCAATGAAAAACTGTTTTTT.

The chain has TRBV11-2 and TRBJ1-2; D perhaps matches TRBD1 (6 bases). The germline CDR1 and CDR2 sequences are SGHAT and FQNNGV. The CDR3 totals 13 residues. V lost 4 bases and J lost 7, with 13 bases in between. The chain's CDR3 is CASSSDSQIGYTF. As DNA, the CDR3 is TGTGCCAGCAGCTCGGACAGCCAGATTGGCTACACCTTC.

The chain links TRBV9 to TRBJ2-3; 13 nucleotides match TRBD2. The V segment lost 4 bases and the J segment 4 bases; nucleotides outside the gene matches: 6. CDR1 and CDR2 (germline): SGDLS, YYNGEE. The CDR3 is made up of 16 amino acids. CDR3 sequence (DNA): TGTGCCAGCAGCTCGAGACTAGCGGGGGGTTCAGATACGCAGTATTTT. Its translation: CASSSRLAGGSDTQYF.

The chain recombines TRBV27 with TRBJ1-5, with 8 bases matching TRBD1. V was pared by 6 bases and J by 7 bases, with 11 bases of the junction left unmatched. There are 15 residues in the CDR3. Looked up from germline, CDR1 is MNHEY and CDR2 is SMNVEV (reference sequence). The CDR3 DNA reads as TGTGCCAGCAGCAAATCAGGGGGCCAAGGCCAGCCCCAGCATTTT. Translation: CASSKSGGQGQPQHF.

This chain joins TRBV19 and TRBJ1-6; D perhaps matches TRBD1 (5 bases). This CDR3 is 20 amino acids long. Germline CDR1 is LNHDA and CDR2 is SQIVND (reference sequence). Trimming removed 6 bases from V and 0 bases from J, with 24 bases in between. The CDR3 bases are TGTGCCAGTAGCAGAAAAGTAACCGGGGGAACCAGCTCCTATAATTCACCCCTCCACTTT. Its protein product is CASSRKVTGGTSSYNSPLHF. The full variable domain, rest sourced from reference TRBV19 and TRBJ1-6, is DGGITQSPKYLFRKEGQNVTLSCEQNLNHDAMYWYRQDPGQGLRLIYYSQIVNDFQKGDIAEGYSVSREKKESFPLTVTSAQKNPTAFYLCASSRKVTGGTSSYNSPLHFGNGTRLTVT.

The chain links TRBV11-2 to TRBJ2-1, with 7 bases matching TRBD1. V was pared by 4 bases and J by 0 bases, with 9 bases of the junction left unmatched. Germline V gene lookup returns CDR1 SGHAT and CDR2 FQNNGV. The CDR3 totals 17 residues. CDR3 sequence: CASSSTETGSSYNEQFF. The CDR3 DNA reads TGTGCCAGCAGCTCCACCGAGACAGGGAGCTCCTACAATGAGCAGTTCTTC.

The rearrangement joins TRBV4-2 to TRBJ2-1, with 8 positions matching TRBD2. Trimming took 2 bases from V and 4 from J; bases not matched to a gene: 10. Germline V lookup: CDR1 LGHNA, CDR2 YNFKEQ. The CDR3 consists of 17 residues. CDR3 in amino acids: CASSQIKGLALYNEQFF. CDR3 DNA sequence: TGTGCCAGCAGCCAAATAAAAGGACTAGCCTTATACAATGAGCAGTTCTTC.

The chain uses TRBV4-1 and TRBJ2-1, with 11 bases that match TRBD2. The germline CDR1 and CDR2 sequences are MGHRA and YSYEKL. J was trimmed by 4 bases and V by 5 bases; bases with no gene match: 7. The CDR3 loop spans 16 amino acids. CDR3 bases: TGCGCCAGCAGCTTGCGACTAGCGGGAAATTACAATGAGCAGTTCTTC. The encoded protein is CASSLRLAGNYNEQFF.

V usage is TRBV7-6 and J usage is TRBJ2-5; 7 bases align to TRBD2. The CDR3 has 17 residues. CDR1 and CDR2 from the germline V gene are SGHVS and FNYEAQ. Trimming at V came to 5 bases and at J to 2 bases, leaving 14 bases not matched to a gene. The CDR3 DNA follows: TGTGCCAGCAGCATAAGATTTGTGGGAGGGAAGCAAGAGACCCAGTACTTC. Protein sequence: CASSIRFVGGKQETQYF.

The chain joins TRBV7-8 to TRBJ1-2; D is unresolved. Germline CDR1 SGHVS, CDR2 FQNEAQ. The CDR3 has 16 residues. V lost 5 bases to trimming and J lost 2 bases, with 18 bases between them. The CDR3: CASSEVRGNSNYGYTF. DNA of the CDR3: TGTGCCAGCAGCGAAGTCCGCGGGAATTCCAACTATGGCTACACCTTC.

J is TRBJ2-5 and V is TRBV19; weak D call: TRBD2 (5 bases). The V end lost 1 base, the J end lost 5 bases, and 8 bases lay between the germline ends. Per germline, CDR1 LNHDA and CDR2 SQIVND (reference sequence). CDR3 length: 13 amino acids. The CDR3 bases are TGTGCCAGTAGTATAGCGGAGGAGGAGACCCAGTACTTC. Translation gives CASSIAEEETQYF.

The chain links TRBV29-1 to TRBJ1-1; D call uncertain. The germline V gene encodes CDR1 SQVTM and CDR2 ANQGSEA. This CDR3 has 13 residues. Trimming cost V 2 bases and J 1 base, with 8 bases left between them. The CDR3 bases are TGCAGCGTTGAAAGGCGGGAGAACACTGAAGCTTTCTTT. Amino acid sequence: CSVERRENTEAFF. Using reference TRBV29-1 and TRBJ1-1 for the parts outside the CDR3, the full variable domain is SAVISQKPSRDICQRGTSLTIQCQVDSQVTMMFWYRQQPGQSLTLIATANQGSEATYESGFVIDKFPISRPNLTFSTLTVSNMSPEDSSIYLCSVERRENTEAFFGQGTRLTVV.

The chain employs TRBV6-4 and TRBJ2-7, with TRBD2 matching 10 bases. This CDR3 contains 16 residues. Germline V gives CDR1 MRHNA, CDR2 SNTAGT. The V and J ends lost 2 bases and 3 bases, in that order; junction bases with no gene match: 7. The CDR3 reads CASSDPTSGVDYEQYF. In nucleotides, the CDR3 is TGTGCCAGCAGTGACCCAACTAGCGGGGTCGACTACGAGCAGTACTTC.

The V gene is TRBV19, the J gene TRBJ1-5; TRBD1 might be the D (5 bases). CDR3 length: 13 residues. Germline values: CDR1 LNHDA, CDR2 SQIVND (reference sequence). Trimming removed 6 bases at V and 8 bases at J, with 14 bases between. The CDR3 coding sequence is TGTGCCAGTAGCCCGGTTTTAGGGGAGCCCCAGCATTTT. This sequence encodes CASSPVLGEPQHF.

CDR3 residues: CASSPRVEQYF. DNA for the CDR3: TGTGCCAGCAGCCCCCGGGTAGAGCAGTACTTC. This sequence joins TRBV7-2 and TRBJ2-7; D is unclear. Germline V CDR1 and CDR2: SGHTA, FQGNSA. Deletions cut 5 bases from V and 7 bases from J, with 9 bases between. This CDR3 has 11 amino acids.

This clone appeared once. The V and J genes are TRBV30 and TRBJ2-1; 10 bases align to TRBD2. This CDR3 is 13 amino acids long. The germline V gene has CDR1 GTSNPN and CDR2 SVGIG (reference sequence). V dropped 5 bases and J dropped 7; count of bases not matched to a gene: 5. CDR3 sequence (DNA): TGTGCCTGGGGGACTAGCGCCCATAATGAGCAGTTCTTC. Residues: CAWGTSAHNEQFF.

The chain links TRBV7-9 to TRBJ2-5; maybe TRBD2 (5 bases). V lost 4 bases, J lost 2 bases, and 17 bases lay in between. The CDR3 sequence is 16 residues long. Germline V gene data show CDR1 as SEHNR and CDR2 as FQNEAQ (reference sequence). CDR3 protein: CASSSFRRVIQETQYF. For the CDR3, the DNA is TGTGCCAGCAGCTCCTTCAGGCGGGTCATACAAGAGACCCAGTACTTC.